The 2 T cell receptor beta chains in this list originate from one sample, sequenced in a study of OX40 agonist ivuxolimab in advanced cancers. The method was immunoSEQ multiplex PCR; TCRdb's version includes in-frame clones alone and lacks a portion of them. This table holds approximately 77,000 clones, 84% found once. The specimen was CD4+ or CD8+ T cells sorted from blood, collected in a trial of the OX40 agonist ivuxolimab. These receptors all come from an adult with an advanced solid tumor such as melanoma, head and neck, liver or kidney cancer.

The rearrangement links TRBV7-2 to TRBJ1-6; D gene unclear. Germline V gives CDR1 SGHTA, CDR2 FQGNSA. V was clipped by 5 bases and J by 4 bases, with 9 bases between them. This CDR3 region has 14 residues. CDR3 region: CASSLERYNSPLHF. In DNA, the CDR3 is TGTGCCAGCAGCCTTGAGAGGTATAATTCACCCCTCCACTTT. The variable domain in full, completed from reference TRBV7-2 and TRBJ1-6, reads GAGVSQSPSNKVTEKGKDVELRCDPISGHTALYWYRQSLGQGLEFLIYFQGNSAPDKSGLPSDRFSAERTGGSVSTLTIQRTQQEDSAVYLCASSLERYNSPLHFGNGTRLTVT.

The chain carries TRBV27 and TRBJ1-4, with 8 bases fitting TRBD1. The CDR3 contains 15 residues. From germline, CDR1 is MNHEY and CDR2 SMNVEV (reference sequence). Germline trimming cut 6 bases from V and 5 bases from J; bases unmatched to any gene: 8. DNA of the CDR3: TGTGCCAGCAGAGCACAGGGGGGTGGAAATGAAAAACTGTTTTTT. This translates into CASRAQGGGNEKLFF. Drawing the rest from reference TRBV27 and TRBJ1-4, the complete variable domain is EAQVTQNPRYLITVTGKKLTVTCSQNMNHEYMSWYRQDPGLGLRQIYYSMNVEVTDKGDVPEGYKVSRKEKRNFPLILESPSPNQTSLYFCASRAQGGGNEKLFFGSGTQLSVL.